A single sample is the source of the 3 T cell receptor beta chains below, sequenced in a study of OX40 agonist ivuxolimab in advanced cancers. The assay was immunoSEQ multiplex PCR, and TCRdb's table has in-frame clones only and misses some. The sample lists about 61,000 clones, 80% to 85% occurring once. The sample in question was CD4+ or CD8+ T cells sorted from blood, obtained in a trial of the OX40 agonist ivuxolimab. The receptors stem from an adult with an advanced solid tumor such as melanoma, head and neck, liver or kidney cancer.

The chain recombines TRBV28 with TRBJ2-1, with TRBD2 identical over 8 bases. CDR1 MDHEN and CDR2 SYDVKM come from the germline V gene. V shed 4 bases and J 6 bases; nucleotides not matched to a gene: 5. This CDR3 is built from 14 residues. The CDR3 bases are TGTGCCAGCAGTTCGGGACTAGGGGGCAATGAGCAGTTCTTC. Its translation: CASSSGLGGNEQFF.

Turning to this clone: A read error may account for a junction end that differs from germline. The J gene is TRBJ1-5, the V gene TRBV28, with no clear D. CDR1 MDHEN and CDR2 SYDVKM come from the germline V gene. There are 13 residues in the CDR3. The DNA for the CDR3 is TGTGCCAGCATGTACCCTCTGAATCCGCCCCAGCATTTT. It translates to CASMYPLNPPQHF.

The chain employs TRBV9 and TRBJ2-4; D is perhaps TRBD1 or TRBD2 (5 bases each). There are 15 residues in the CDR3. Trimming took off 0 bases at V and 2 bases at J, with 9 bases between the two ends. Germline V lookup: CDR1 SGDLS, CDR2 YYNGEE. For the CDR3, the DNA is TGTGCCAGCAGCGTAGGGGGGAATTCCAAAAACATTCAGTACTTC. It codes for CASSVGGNSKNIQYF. The full variable domain, its missing parts supplied by reference TRBV9 and TRBJ2-4, is DSGVTQTPKHLITATGQRVTLRCSPRSGDLSVYWYQQSLDQGLQFLIQYYNGEERAKGNILERFSAQQFPDLHSELNLSSLELGDSALYFCASSVGGNSKNIQYFGAGTRLSVL.